These 7 T cell receptor beta chains originate from one sample sequenced in a study of CD8 T cells in ankylosing spondylitis (dated by TCRdb to the late 2010s). The library was prepared using 5' RACE. The sample was run on an Illumina HiSeq 2500. TCRdb reran the public reads through fastp at Q25 and MiXCR, keeping productive beta chains. Rows with a matching CDR3 protein are joined into one entry that keeps the most common DNA and genes. The sample records fewer than 250,000 distinct CDR3 sequences, 8% to 11% of which are singletons. The ten largest clones capture about 3% of the sample. What was sequenced was blood, either unsorted or a sorted T cell fraction (not recorded which). Receptor source: a male donor with ankylosing spondylitis or in good health (not recorded which).

This clonotype was seen at least ten times. V and J are TRBV29-1 and TRBJ2-2, with D perhaps TRBD1 (5 bases). The V and J ends lost 3 bases and 5 bases respectively, with 10 bases between them. The length of the CDR3 is 13 residues. CDR1 and CDR2 from the germline V gene are SQVTM and ANQGSEA. The CDR3 reads CSVDGRETGELFF. In DNA, the CDR3 is TGCAGCGTTGACGGCAGGGAAACCGGGGAGCTGTTTTTT.

This clonotype was picked up many times. This rearrangement joins TRBV6-1 to TRBJ2-4; D is ambiguous. The V end lost 2 bases, the J end lost 0 bases, and 11 bases lay between the germline ends. Germline V gene lookup returns CDR1 MNHNS and CDR2 SASEGT. This CDR3 has 16 amino acids. Here the CDR3 DNA reads TGTGCCAGCAGTGAATCAGGATATCTAGCCAAAAACATTCAGTACTTC. This sequence encodes CASSESGYLAKNIQYF.

V is TRBV10-3 and J is TRBJ2-1; D gene uncertain. The V gene's germline CDR1 is ENHRY and CDR2 SYGVKD. The V end was cut by 0 bases, the J end by 7 bases, with 4 bases between. The CDR3 runs to 12 residues. CDR3 amino acids: CAISESNNEQFF. The CDR3 nucleotides read TGTGCCATCAGTGAGTCGAATAATGAGCAGTTCTTC.

The chain has TRBV5-4 and TRBJ2-7; D remains unclear. Trimming cost V 1 base and J 2 bases, with 7 bases left between them. In germline, CDR1 is SGHNT, CDR2 YYREEE (reference sequence). The CDR3 runs to 13 residues. Written as DNA, the CDR3 is TGTGCCAGCAGCTTGTACGGTACCTACGAGCAGTACTTC. The encoded protein is CASSLYGTYEQYF.

This clonotype was recorded at least ten times. CDR3 coding DNA: TGCAGTGCCAACTCGGGGTTCTCGTTCTTC. Protein: CSANSGFSFF. The J gene is TRBJ2-1, the V gene TRBV20-1, with D perhaps TRBD2 (5 bases). The germline CDR1 and CDR2 sequences are DFQATT and SNEGSKA (reference sequence). V was shortened by 6 bases and J by 15 bases, with 15 bases between the two germline ends. This CDR3 has 10 residues.

This clonotype was seen ten or more times. The V and J genes are TRBV5-1 and TRBJ2-3; possibly TRBD1 for D (6 bases). With 5 bases removed from V and 4 bases from J, the gap between germline ends came to 17 bases. Germline V gene lookup returns CDR1 SGHRS and CDR2 YFSETQ. CDR3 length equals 15 residues. For the CDR3, the DNA is TGCGCCAGCAGGCCCGGGACACGGCTCGCAGATACGCAGTATTTT. This translates into CASRPGTRLADTQYF.

This clonotype was recorded a few times. The genes are TRBV30 and TRBJ2-1, with 7 bases identical to TRBD1. Germline V lookup: CDR1 GTSNPN, CDR2 SVGIG (reference sequence). The CDR3 contains 14 residues. Trimming removed 5 bases from V and 7 bases from J; junction bases left unmatched: 11. CDR3 sequence: CAWGHRGLRNEQFF. For the CDR3, the DNA is TGTGCCTGGGGTCACAGGGGATTGCGAAATGAGCAGTTCTTC.